Listed below are T cell receptor beta chains from one sample, sequenced in a study of human T cells and chemical hapten exposure. A single record per CDR3 protein comes from TCRdb applying MiXCR to the RACE reads. The sample has over 300,000 distinct CDR3 sequences, approximately 5% seen once. The material was whole blood, obtained in connection with sensitization to the hapten diphenylcyclopropenone (DPC). These receptor sequences come from a woman aged 50 to 60 with alopecia areata. Some clones in this sample may be carry-over from other donors' samples. CDR3s include the opening cysteine and the closing phenylalanine or tryptophan. The D gene is left open where the match is weak. The size of a clone is reported for some rows only, either as once, few or many, or as a class for expanded clones.

clone_size	v_call	cdr3_length	j_call	d_call	cdr3_aa	cdr3_nt
NA	TRBV24-1	16	TRBJ2-1	TRBD2	CATSDPLAGENNEQFF	TGTGCCACCAGTGACCCACTAGCGGGAGAGAACAATGAGCAGTTCTTC
many	TRBV7-6	14	TRBJ1-1	TRBD1	CASSLAQGVTEAFF	TGTGCCAGCAGCTTAGCACAGGGGGTCACTGAAGCTTTCTTT
many	TRBV29-1	12	TRBJ1-1	NA	CSVGSGRTEAFF	TGCAGCGTTGGGTCAGGGAGGACTGAAGCTTTCTTT
NA	TRBV5-4	13	TRBJ1-2	NA	CASSGDGIYGYTF	TGTGCCAGCAGCGGGGACGGAATCTATGGCTACACCTTC
NA	TRBV12-3/TRBV12-4	15	TRBJ2-7	TRBD1	CASNLGYRGHDEQYF	TGTGCCAGCAATCTGGGGTACAGGGGGCACGACGAGCAGTACTTC
few	TRBV20-1	11	TRBJ1-1	NA	CSATWNTEAFF	TGCAGTGCTACCTGGAACACTGAAGCTTTCTTT
NA	TRBV30	11	TRBJ1-2	NA	CAWNSLYGYTF	TGTGCCTGGAACAGCCTCTATGGCTACACCTTC
few	TRBV29-1	12	TRBJ1-2	NA	CSSLTGSLGYTF	TGCAGCTCCCTGACAGGATCTCTCGGCTACACCTTC
many	TRBV7-9	12	TRBJ2-7	NA	CASSGSGIEQYF	TGTGCCAGCAGCGGCAGTGGGATCGAGCAGTACTTC
many	TRBV29-1	13	TRBJ2-5	NA	CSVADGAQETQYF	TGCAGCGTAGCAGACGGGGCCCAGGAGACCCAGTACTTC
many	TRBV15	17	TRBJ1-6	NA	CATSRGVGSSYNSPLHF	TGTGCCACCAGCAGAGGGGTGGGGAGCTCCTATAATTCACCCCTCCACTTT
NA	TRBV27	17	TRBJ2-5	TRBD2	CASSLSAGPAGVMTQYF	TGTGCCAGCAGTTTATCGGCAGGGCCCGCGGGAGTGATGACCCAGTACTTC
NA	TRBV5-1	14	TRBJ1-3	NA	CASSSQSSGNTIYF	TGCGCCAGCAGCTCGCAGAGCTCTGGAAACACCATATATTTT
NA	TRBV12-3/TRBV12-4	12	TRBJ2-5	NA	CASRDGESYQYF	TGTGCCAGCCGGGACGGCGAGTCGTACCAGTACTTC
NA	TRBV4-3	15	TRBJ2-1	NA	CASSQEERAYNEQFF	TGCGCCAGCAGCCAAGAGGAGCGGGCCTACAATGAGCAGTTCTTC
few	TRBV20-1	13	TRBJ2-7	NA	CSAVGTATYEQYF	TGCAGTGCTGTCGGGACGGCTACCTACGAGCAGTACTTC
NA	TRBV4-2	20	TRBJ1-1	NA	CASSQDPLERESFRNTEAFF	TGTGCCAGCAGCCAAGATCCCCTGGAACGGGAGTCTTTTCGGAACACTGAAGCTTTCTTT
few	TRBV7-2	16	TRBJ1-5	NA	CASSLGGFSSNQPQHF	TGTGCCAGCAGCTTAGGCGGCTTTTCTAGCAATCAGCCCCAGCATTTT
few	TRBV2	13	TRBJ2-2	NA	CASSEAQTGELFF	TGTGCCAGCAGTGAAGCGCAAACCGGGGAGCTGTTTTTT
NA	TRBV5-1	15	TRBJ1-1	NA	CASSLVGGTRTEAFF	TGCGCCAGCAGCTTGGTTGGGGGGACGAGAACTGAAGCTTTCTTT
many	TRBV12-3/TRBV12-4	14	TRBJ2-2	NA	CASRFLANTGELFF	TGTGCCAGCCGTTTTCTGGCGAACACCGGGGAGCTGTTTTTT
NA	TRBV20-1	17	TRBJ2-7	NA	CSASAGTLLTFSYEQYF	TGCAGTGCTAGCGCAGGGACCCTACTCACATTCTCCTACGAGCAGTACTTC
NA	TRBV7-9	12	TRBJ2-1	NA	CATRGTYNEQFF	TGTGCCACACGGGGCACCTACAATGAGCAGTTCTTC
NA	TRBV5-1	14	TRBJ1-2	NA	CASSLRTEVYGYTF	TGCGCCAGCAGCCTTCGGACAGAGGTCTATGGCTACACCTTC
NA	TRBV4-1	14	TRBJ2-4	NA	CASSQEVESNIQYF	TGCGCCAGCAGCCAAGAAGTGGAGTCAAACATTCAGTACTTC
NA	TRBV30	13	TRBJ1-1	NA	CALARTQNTEAFF	TGTGCCCTTGCCCGGACCCAGAACACTGAAGCTTTCTTT
NA	TRBV5-4	15	TRBJ2-3	NA	CASSLSSENTDTQYF	TGTGCCAGCAGCTTGTCTAGCGAAAACACAGATACGCAGTATTTT
NA	TRBV12-3/TRBV12-4	15	TRBJ1-1	NA	CASSLPRGVNTEAFF	TGTGCCAGCAGTTTGCCACGAGGGGTGAACACTGAAGCTTTCTTT
NA	TRBV5-6	15	TRBJ2-5	TRBD2	CASSHLTSREETQYF	TGTGCCAGCAGCCACTTGACTAGCCGTGAAGAGACCCAGTACTTC
few	TRBV27	17	TRBJ2-2	TRBD2	CASSLASGSSYTGELFF	TGTGCCAGCAGTTTAGCTAGCGGGAGCTCCTACACCGGGGAGCTGTTTTTT
few	TRBV6-5	12	TRBJ1-1	NA	CASSLHNTEAFF	TGTGCCAGCAGCCTTCATAACACTGAAGCTTTCTTT
many	TRBV12-3/TRBV12-4	14	TRBJ1-3	TRBD1	CASRVGGAGNTIYF	TGTGCCAGCAGGGTAGGGGGCGCGGGAAACACCATATATTTT
few	TRBV5-1	15	TRBJ1-1	NA	CASSRRQLGSPEAFF	TGCGCCAGCAGCCGGAGACAGTTGGGGTCGCCTGAAGCTTTCTTT
few	TRBV7-2	14	TRBJ2-1	TRBD2	CASSSAGAGHEQFF	TGTGCCAGCAGCTCAGCGGGGGCGGGGCATGAGCAGTTCTTC
many	TRBV6-5	13	TRBJ2-2	NA	CASSYGAAGELFF	TGTGCCAGCAGTTACGGTGCAGCCGGGGAGCTGTTTTTT
many	TRBV6-2/TRBV6-3	13	TRBJ2-7	NA	CASAWTTIYEQYF	TGTGCCAGCGCCTGGACTACAATCTACGAGCAGTACTTC
NA	TRBV29-1	12	TRBJ2-7	TRBD1	CSVADRVYEQYF	TGCAGCGTAGCGGACAGGGTGTACGAGCAGTACTTC
NA	TRBV28	16	TRBJ2-2	NA	CASSPSLGDGLRGLFF	TGTGCCAGCAGTCCATCCCTAGGAGACGGCCTCCGGGGGCTGTTTTTT
few	TRBV20-1	15	TRBJ1-2	NA	CSARDLKGIGHGYTF	TGCAGTGCTAGAGATCTCAAGGGGATAGGGCATGGCTACACCTTC
few	TRBV28	16	TRBJ2-7	TRBD1	CASSPPDRFFSYEQYF	TGTGCCAGCAGCCCACCGGACAGGTTCTTCTCCTACGAGCAGTACTTC
many	TRBV5-4	15	TRBJ1-6	NA	CASSSYGDSPSPLHF	TGTGCCAGCAGCTCCTACGGTGACTCACCCTCACCCCTCCACTTT
many	TRBV21-1	18	TRBJ2-3	NA	CASSKRVLARLVADTQYF	TGTGCCAGCAGCAAACGGGTCCTCGCACGACTAGTAGCAGATACGCAGTATTTT
few	TRBV28	15	TRBJ2-3	NA	CASRQGQYSTDTQYF	TGTGCCAGCAGGCAGGGGCAATATAGCACAGATACGCAGTATTTT
few	TRBV20-1	17	TRBJ2-6	TRBD2	CSARTGGASSGANVLTF	TGCAGTGCTAGAACGGGAGGGGCCAGCTCTGGGGCCAACGTCCTGACTTTC
many	TRBV2	15	TRBJ1-2	NA	CASSEAAQFNYGYTF	TGTGCCAGCAGTGAGGCCGCGCAATTTAACTATGGCTACACCTTC
few	TRBV6-5	16	TRBJ2-7	TRBD2	CASRDLGLAGAYEQYF	TGTGCCAGCAGAGATCTGGGACTAGCGGGGGCCTACGAGCAGTACTTC